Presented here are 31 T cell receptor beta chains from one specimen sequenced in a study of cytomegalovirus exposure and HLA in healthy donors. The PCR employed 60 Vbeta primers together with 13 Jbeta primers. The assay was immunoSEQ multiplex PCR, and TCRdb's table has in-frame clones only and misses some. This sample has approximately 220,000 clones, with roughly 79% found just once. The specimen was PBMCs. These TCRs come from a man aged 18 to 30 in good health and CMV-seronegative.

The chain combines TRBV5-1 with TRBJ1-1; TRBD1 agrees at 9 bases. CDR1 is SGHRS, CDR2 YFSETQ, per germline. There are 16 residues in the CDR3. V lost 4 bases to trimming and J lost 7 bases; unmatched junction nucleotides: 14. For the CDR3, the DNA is TGCGCCAGCAGCCCGGGACAGGGTCCGGGGGTCGGTGAAGCTTTCTTT. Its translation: CASSPGQGPGVGEAFF.

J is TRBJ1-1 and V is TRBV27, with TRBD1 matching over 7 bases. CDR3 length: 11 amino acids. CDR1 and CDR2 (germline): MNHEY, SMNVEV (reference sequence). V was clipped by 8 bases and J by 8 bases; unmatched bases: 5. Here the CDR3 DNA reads TGTGCCAGCTCCTTCAGGGGGGAAGCTTTCTTT. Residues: CASSFRGEAFF.

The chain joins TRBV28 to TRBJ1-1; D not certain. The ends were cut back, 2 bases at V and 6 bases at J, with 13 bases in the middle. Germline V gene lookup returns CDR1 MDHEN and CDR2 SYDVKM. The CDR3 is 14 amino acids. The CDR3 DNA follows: TGTGCCAGCAGTTTAACCGGGATGGCAGCTGAAGCTTTCTTT. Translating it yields CASSLTGMAAEAFF.

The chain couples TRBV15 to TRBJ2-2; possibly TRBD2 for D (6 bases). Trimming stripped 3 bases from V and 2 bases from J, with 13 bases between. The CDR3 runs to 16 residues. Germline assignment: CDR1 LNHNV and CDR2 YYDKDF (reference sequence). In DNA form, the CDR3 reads TGTGCCACCAGCAGGGACTACCATACCAACACCGGGGAGCTGTTTTTT. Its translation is CATSRDYHTNTGELFF.

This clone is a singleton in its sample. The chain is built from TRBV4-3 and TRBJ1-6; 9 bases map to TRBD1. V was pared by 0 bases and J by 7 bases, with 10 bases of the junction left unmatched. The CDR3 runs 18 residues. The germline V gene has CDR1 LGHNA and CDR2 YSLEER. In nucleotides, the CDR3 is TGCGCCAGCAGCCAAGATCCCTCCCGGACAGGGGTAAATTCACCCCTCCACTTT. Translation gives CASSQDPSRTGVNSPLHF.

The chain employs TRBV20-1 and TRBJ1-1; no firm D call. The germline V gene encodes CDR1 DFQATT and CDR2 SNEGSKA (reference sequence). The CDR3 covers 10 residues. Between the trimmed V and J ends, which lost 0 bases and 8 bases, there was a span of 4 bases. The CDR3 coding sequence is TGCAGTGCTAGAGACAGGGAAGCTTTCTTT. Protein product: CSARDREAFF.

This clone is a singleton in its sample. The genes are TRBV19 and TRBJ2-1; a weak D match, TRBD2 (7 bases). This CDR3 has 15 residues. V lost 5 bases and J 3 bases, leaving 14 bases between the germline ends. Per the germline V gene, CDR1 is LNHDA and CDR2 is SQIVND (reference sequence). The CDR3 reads CASSERGGVYNEQFF. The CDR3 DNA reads TGTGCCAGTAGTGAGCGAGGGGGGGTCTACAATGAGCAGTTCTTC.

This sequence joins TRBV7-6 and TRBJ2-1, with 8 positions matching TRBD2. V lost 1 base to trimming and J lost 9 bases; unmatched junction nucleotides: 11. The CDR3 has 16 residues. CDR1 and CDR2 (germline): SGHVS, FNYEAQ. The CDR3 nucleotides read TGTGCCAGCAGCTTAGTCGACGGGGGGGCCCCGGCTGAGCAGTTCTTC. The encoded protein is CASSLVDGGAPAEQFF.

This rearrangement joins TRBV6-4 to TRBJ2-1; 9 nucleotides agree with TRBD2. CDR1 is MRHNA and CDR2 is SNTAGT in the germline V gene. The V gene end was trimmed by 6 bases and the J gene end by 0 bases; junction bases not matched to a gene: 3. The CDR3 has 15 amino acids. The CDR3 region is CASSEGLASYNEQFF. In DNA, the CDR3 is TGTGCCAGCAGCGAGGGACTAGCCTCCTACAATGAGCAGTTCTTC.

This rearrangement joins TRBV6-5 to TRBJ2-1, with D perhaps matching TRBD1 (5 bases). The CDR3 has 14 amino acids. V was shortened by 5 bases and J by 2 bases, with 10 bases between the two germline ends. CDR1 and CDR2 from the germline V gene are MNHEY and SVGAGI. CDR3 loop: CASSDPGTYNEQFF. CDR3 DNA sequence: TGTGCCAGCAGTGACCCAGGGACCTACAATGAGCAGTTCTTC.

In nucleotides, the CDR3 is TGTGCCAGCCGAATGCCGGGACAGCACACAGATACGCAGTATTTT. Translating gives CASRMPGQHTDTQYF. This chain uses TRBV27 with TRBJ2-3, with 7 bases aligning to TRBD1. This CDR3 has 15 residues. Germline V gives CDR1 MNHEY, CDR2 SMNVEV (reference sequence). V was pared by 8 bases and J by 2 bases, with 10 bases of the junction left unmatched.

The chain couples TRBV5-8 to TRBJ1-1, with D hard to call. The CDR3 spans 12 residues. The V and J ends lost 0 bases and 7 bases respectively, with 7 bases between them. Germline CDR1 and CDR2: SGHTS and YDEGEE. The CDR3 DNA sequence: TGTGCCAGCAGCTTGGTACAGCTTGAAGCTTTCTTT. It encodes CASSLVQLEAFF.

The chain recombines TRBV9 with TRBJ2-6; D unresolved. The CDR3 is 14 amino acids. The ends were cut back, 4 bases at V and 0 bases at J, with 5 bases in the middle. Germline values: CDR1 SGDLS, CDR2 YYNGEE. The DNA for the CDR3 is TGTGCCAGCAGCCCCAGCTCTGGGGCCAACGTCCTGACTTTC. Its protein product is CASSPSSGANVLTF. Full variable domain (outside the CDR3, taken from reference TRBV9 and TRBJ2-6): DSGVTQTPKHLITATGQRVTLRCSPRSGDLSVYWYQQSLDQGLQFLIQYYNGEERAKGNILERFSAQQFPDLHSELNLSSLELGDSALYFCASSPSSGANVLTFGAGSRLTVL.

CDR3: CASSLTSGATGELFF. The CDR3 bases are TGTGCCAGCAGCTTGACTAGCGGGGCCACCGGGGAGCTGTTTTTT. The V call is TRBV6-5, the J call TRBJ2-2, with 11 bases fitting TRBD2. This CDR3 comprises 15 residues. With 6 bases clipped from V and 4 bases from J, the junction kept 4 bases outside the gene matches. Germline CDR1 is MNHEY and CDR2 is SVGAGI.

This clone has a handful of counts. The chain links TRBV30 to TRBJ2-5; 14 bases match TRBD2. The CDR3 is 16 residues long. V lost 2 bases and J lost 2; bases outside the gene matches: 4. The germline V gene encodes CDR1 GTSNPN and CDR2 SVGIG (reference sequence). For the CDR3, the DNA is TGTGCCTGGAGTAGGGGACTAGCGGGGGAGCAAGAGACCCAGTACTTC. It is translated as CAWSRGLAGEQETQYF.

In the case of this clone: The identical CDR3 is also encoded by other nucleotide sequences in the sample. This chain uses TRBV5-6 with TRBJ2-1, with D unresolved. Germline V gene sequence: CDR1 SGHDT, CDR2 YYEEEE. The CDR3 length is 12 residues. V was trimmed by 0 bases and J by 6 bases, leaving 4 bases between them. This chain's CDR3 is CASSLESNEQFF. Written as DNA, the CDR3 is TGTGCCAGCAGCTTGGAGAGCAATGAGCAGTTCTTC.

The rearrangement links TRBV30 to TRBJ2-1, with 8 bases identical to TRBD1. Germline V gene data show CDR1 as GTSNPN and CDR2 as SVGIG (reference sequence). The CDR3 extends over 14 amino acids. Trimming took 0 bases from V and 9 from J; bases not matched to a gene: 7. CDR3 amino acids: CAWSVLGTGREQFF. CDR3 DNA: TGTGCCTGGAGTGTATTAGGGACAGGCCGTGAGCAGTTCTTC.

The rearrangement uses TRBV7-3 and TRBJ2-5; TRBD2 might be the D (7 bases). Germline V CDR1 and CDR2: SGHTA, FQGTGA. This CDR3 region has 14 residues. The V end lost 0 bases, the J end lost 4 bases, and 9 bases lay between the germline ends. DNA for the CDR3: TGTGCCAGCAGCTTAACGGGAGGGGGAGAGACCCAGTACTTC. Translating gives CASSLTGGGETQYF.

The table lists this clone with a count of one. The CDR3 protein is CASSPYTSGTGNPDTQYF. The CDR3 DNA reads TGTGCCAGCAGCCCGTACACTTCCGGGACAGGGAACCCAGATACGCAGTATTTT. The chain recombines TRBV11-3 with TRBJ2-3; TRBD1 aligns across 9 bases. This CDR3 has 18 residues. V lost 5 bases to trimming and J lost 4 bases; unmatched junction nucleotides: 16. Germline CDR1 is SGHNT and CDR2 is YENEEA.

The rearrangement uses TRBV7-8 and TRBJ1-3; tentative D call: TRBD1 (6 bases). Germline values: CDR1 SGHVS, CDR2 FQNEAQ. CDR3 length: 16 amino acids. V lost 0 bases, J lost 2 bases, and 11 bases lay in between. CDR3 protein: CASSLARGSPGNTIYF. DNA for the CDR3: TGTGCCAGCAGCTTAGCTAGGGGGTCCCCTGGAAACACCATATATTTT.

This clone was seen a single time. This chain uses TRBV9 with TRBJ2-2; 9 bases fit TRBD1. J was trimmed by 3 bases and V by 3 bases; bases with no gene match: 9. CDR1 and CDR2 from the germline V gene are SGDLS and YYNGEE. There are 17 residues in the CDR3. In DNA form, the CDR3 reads TGTGCCAGCAGCGCACCGGGACAGGGTTTGTACACCGGGGAGCTGTTTTTT. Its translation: CASSAPGQGLYTGELFF. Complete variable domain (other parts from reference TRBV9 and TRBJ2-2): DSGVTQTPKHLITATGQRVTLRCSPRSGDLSVYWYQQSLDQGLQFLIQYYNGEERAKGNILERFSAQQFPDLHSELNLSSLELGDSALYFCASSAPGQGLYTGELFFGEGSRLTVL.

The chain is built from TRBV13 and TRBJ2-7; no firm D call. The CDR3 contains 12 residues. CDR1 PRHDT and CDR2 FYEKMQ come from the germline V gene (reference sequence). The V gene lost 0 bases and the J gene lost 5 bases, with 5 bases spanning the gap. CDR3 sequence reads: CASSLGRNEQYF. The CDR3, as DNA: TGTGCCAGCAGCTTAGGGAGGAACGAGCAGTACTTC.

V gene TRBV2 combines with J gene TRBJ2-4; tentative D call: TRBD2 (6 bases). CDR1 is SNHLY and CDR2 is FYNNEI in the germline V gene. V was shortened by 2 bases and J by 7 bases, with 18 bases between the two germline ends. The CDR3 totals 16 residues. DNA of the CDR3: TGTGCCAGCAGTGAACCGGGACTGGGATCGGTTAACATTCAGTACTTC. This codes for CASSEPGLGSVNIQYF.

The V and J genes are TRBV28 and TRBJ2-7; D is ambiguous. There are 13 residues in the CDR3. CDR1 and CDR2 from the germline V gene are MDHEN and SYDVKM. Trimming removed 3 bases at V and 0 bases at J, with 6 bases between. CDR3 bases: TGTGCCAGCAGTTTTAGCACCTCCTACGAGCAGTACTTC. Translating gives CASSFSTSYEQYF.

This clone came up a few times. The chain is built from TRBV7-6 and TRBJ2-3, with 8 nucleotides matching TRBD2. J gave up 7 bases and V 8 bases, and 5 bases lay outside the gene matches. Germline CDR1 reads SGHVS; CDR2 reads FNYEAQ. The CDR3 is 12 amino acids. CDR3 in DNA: TGTGCCAGCGGTAGCGGGATTAATACGCAGTATTTT. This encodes CASGSGINTQYF.

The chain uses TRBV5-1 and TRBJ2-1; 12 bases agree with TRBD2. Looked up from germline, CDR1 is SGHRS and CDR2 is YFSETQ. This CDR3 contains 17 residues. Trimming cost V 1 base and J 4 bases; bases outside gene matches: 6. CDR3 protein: CASSLRTSGGRYNEQFF. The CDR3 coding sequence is TGCGCCAGCAGCTTGCGCACTAGCGGGGGGCGATACAATGAGCAGTTCTTC.

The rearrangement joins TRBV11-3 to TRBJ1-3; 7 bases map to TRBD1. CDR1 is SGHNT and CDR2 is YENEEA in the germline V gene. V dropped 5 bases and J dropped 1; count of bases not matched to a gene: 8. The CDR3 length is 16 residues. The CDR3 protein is CASSDPQGGSGNTIYF. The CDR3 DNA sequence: TGTGCCAGCAGCGATCCGCAGGGGGGATCTGGAAACACCATATATTTT. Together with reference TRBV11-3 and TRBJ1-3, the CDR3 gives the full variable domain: EAGVVQSPRYKIIEKKQPVAFWCNPISGHNTLYWYLQNLGQGPELLIRYENEEAVDDSQLPKDRFSAERLKGVDSTLKIQPAELGDSAVYLCASSDPQGGSGNTIYFGEGSWLTVV.

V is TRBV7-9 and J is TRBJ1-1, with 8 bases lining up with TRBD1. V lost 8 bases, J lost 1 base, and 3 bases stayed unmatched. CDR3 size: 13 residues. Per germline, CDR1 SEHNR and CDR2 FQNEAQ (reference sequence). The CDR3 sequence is CASQGTGNTEAFF. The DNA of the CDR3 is TGTGCCAGCCAGGGGACAGGGAACACTGAAGCTTTCTTT. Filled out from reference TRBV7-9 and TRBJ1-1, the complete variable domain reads DTGVSQNPRHKITKRGQNVTFRCDPISEHNRLYWYRQTLGQGPEFLTYFQNEAQLEKSRLLSDRFSAERPKGSFSTLEIQRTEQGDSAMYLCASQGTGNTEAFFGQGTRLTVV.

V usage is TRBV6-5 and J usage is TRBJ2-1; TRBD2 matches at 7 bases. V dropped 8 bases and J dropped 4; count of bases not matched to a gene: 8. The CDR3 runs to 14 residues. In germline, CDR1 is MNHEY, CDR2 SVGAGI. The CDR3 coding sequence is TGTGCCAGCGCGGGAGCCAAGGATTACAATGAGCAGTTCTTC. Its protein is CASAGAKDYNEQFF.

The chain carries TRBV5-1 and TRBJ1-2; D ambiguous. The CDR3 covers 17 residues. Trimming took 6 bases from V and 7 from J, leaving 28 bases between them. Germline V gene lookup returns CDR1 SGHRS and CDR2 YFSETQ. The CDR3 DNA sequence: TGCGCCAGCACTCAGCTCCCCGGGGTGGAGGGAGGACGTGGCTACACCTTC. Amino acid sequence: CASTQLPGVEGGRGYTF.

In nucleotides, the CDR3 is TGTGCCAGCAGTTCGACAGGAGGTTACACCGGGGAGCTGTTTTTT. Translated: CASSSTGGYTGELFF. The chain combines TRBV28 with TRBJ2-2; D is perhaps TRBD1 (6 bases). Trimming left V 4 bases short and J 3 bases short, with 12 bases between. The CDR3 is made up of 15 amino acids. CDR1 is MDHEN and CDR2 is SYDVKM in the germline V gene.